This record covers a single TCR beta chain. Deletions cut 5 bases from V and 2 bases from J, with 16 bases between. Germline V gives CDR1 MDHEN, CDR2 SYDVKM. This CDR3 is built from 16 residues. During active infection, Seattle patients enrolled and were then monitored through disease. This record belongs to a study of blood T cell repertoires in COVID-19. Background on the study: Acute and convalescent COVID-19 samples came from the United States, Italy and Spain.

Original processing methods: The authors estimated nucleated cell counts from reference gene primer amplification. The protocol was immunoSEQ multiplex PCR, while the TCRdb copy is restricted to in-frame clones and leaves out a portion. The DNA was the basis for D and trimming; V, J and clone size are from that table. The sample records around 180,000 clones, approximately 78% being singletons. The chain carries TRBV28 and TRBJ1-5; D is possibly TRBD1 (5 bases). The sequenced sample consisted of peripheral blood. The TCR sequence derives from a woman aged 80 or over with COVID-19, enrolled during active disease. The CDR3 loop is CASSPRFGRGNQPQHF. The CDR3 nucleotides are TGTGCCAGCAGTCCCCGATTTGGCAGGGGCAATCAGCCCCAGCATTTT.